This T cell receptor (beta chain) was sequenced for a study of T cell responses to AZD1222 COVID-19 vaccine. Study outcomes and limitations: Sampling that yielded the repertoires occurred only after the peak T cell response. Donors were mostly white British, more females; clonal diversity possibly underestimated. Just a handful of AZD1222 recipients tested seropositive at baseline.

Of note for this clone: The antigen is not known.

Only in-frame clones appear in the TCRdb table, and some are missing; sequencing was by immunoSEQ multiplex PCR. The sample shows some 180,000 clones, approximately 90% of them seen only once. This specimen was peripheral blood, taken 28 days after the second AZD1222 dose. The receptor was isolated from an adult who received the AZD1222 COVID-19 vaccine.

The CDR3 here is CASSQPLQGQRNTIYF. The CDR3 DNA reads TGCGCCAGCAGCCAGCCCCTACAGGGCCAAAGAAACACCATATATTTT. This chain links TRBV4-1 with TRBJ1-3, with D maybe TRBD1 (6 bases). The V and J ends lost 3 bases and 5 bases respectively, with 17 bases between them. The CDR3 consists of 16 residues. Per the germline V gene, CDR1 is MGHRA and CDR2 is YSYEKL.